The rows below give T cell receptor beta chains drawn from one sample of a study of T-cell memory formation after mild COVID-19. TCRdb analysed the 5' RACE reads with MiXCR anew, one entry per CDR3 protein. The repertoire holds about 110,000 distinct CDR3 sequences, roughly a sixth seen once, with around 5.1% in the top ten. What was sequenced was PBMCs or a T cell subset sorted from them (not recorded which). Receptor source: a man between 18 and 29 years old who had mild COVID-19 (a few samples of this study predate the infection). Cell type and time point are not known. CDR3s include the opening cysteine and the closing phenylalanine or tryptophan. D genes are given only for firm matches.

CDR3 protein: CASVGGRIQYF
CDR3 length: 11
V gene: TRBV6-4
D gene: .

CDR3 protein: CSVGRSGTDHQPQHF
CDR3 length: 15
V gene: TRBV29-1
D gene: .

CDR3 protein: CSARAHRGDQPQHF
CDR3 length: 14
V gene: TRBV20-1
D gene: .

CDR3 protein: CASSFGDVSTDTQYF
CDR3 length: 15
V gene: TRBV5-1
D gene: .

CDR3 protein: CASGHGWAKETQYF
CDR3 length: 14
V gene: TRBV3-1
D gene: .

CDR3 protein: CASSEAGTRNEQFF
CDR3 length: 14
V gene: TRBV10-1
D gene: TRBD2

CDR3 protein: CAISEPEGSNTEAFF
CDR3 length: 15
V gene: TRBV10-3
D gene: .

CDR3 protein: CSARRQPNQPQHF
CDR3 length: 13
V gene: TRBV20-1
D gene: .

CDR3 protein: CASSTKPGQGAYEQYF
CDR3 length: 16
V gene: TRBV12-3/TRBV12-4
D gene: TRBD1

CDR3 protein: CASSPRLGGGPSYEQYF
CDR3 length: 17
V gene: TRBV9
D gene: TRBD2

CDR3 protein: CASSLVLTGELFF
CDR3 length: 13
V gene: TRBV7-6
D gene: .

CDR3 protein: CASSFYREGYGYTF
CDR3 length: 14
V gene: TRBV7-2
D gene: .

CDR3 protein: CASSQTGSSGETQYF
CDR3 length: 15
V gene: TRBV4-3
D gene: TRBD1

CDR3 protein: CASSLAGAPYNEQFF
CDR3 length: 15
V gene: TRBV3-1
D gene: .

CDR3 protein: CASSLGTSTEAFF
CDR3 length: 13
V gene: TRBV7-9
D gene: .

CDR3 protein: CASSLVRLSGQETQYF
CDR3 length: 16
V gene: TRBV11-2
D gene: .

CDR3 protein: CASSRVTQPQHF
CDR3 length: 12
V gene: TRBV2
D gene: .

CDR3 protein: CASSSTSRETQYF
CDR3 length: 13
V gene: TRBV5-6
D gene: TRBD2

CDR3 protein: CASSYSTGGQPQHF
CDR3 length: 14
V gene: TRBV6-6
D gene: TRBD1

CDR3 protein: CSATTRTKGRDTQYF
CDR3 length: 15
V gene: TRBV20-1
D gene: .

CDR3 protein: CASSFSGDTQYF
CDR3 length: 12
V gene: TRBV12-3/TRBV12-4
D gene: .

CDR3 protein: CASSPRWGLSTDTQYF
CDR3 length: 16
V gene: TRBV7-9
D gene: .

CDR3 protein: CASSFPGTAGNTIYF
CDR3 length: 15
V gene: TRBV7-9
D gene: TRBD1

CDR3 protein: CASSLSWDPSNEQFF
CDR3 length: 15
V gene: TRBV7-2
D gene: .

CDR3 protein: CSASPEGAEAFF
CDR3 length: 12
V gene: TRBV20-1
D gene: .

CDR3 protein: CASSGLAATLYNEQFF
CDR3 length: 16
V gene: TRBV18
D gene: TRBD2

CDR3 protein: CASSLNRLNEQFF
CDR3 length: 13
V gene: TRBV5-1
D gene: .

CDR3 protein: CASSPHRLGNEQFF
CDR3 length: 14
V gene: TRBV5-1
D gene: .

CDR3 protein: CASSIQGGPETQYF
CDR3 length: 14
V gene: TRBV7-2
D gene: .

CDR3 protein: CASSQGRQTGSTDTQYF
CDR3 length: 17
V gene: TRBV4-1
D gene: .

CDR3 protein: CASSLGTGADTQYF
CDR3 length: 14
V gene: TRBV7-3
D gene: TRBD1